This T cell receptor beta chain emerged from a study of control samples from healthy donors and cancer patients (dated by TCRdb to the early 2020s). To note about this clone: The antigen it recognizes is unknown. Base qualities are not at hand, and no much larger clone is one base apart.

The V and J ends are trimmed by 0 bases and 4 bases, leaving 10 bases between them. CDR1 and CDR2, per the germline V gene, are MNHEY and SVGEGT. The CDR3, cysteine through phenylalanine, is 16 amino acids long. Here the CDR3 DNA is all that survives: 48 bases in frame from base 1. Library construction relied on the immunoSEQ multiplex PCR assay. Sourced from immuneACCESS, this table was stored by TCRdb with only in-frame sequences that have V and J called. A share of the clones is absent; for the studies checked, an unresolved V gene accounts for under half, and the remainder has no known explanation. For this sample there are tens of thousands of clones; around nine tenths appear just once. The top ten hold roughly 1.4% of the sample.

The sequencing sample was made of PBMCs. This chain is built from TRBV6-2 or TRBV6-3 and TRBJ2-6; the D gene lacks a confident call. This TCR derives from a man aged 40-50 years with colorectal cancer. CDR3 sequence: CASSYSMWAGANVLTF. The nucleotide sequence reads as follows: TGTGCCAGCAGTTACTCGATGTGGGCCGGGGCCAACGTCCTGACTTTC.